This T cell receptor beta chain was sequenced in a study of OX40 agonist ivuxolimab in advanced cancers. In the study overall: Participants could have had prior anti-PD-1, anti-PD-L1 or anti-CTLA-4 therapy, and roughly 39% had some.

Notes on the study in general: Among the lowest peripheral clonal expansion occurred in 0.1-3.0 mg/kg partial responders. Among expanded peripheral T cells, antigen specificity went undetermined. Mean expanded clone counts were higher in CD8+ than CD4+ T cells.

Of note for this clone: Its antigen is as yet unknown.

Losses at the gene ends were 3 bases for V and 2 bases for J; bases not matched to a gene: 2. CDR1 and CDR2 from the germline V gene are LNHDA and SQIVND (reference sequence). CDR3 size: 14 residues. TCRdb's copy holds only in-frame clones and misses some; the assay was immunoSEQ multiplex PCR. The profile covers about 20,000 clones, with roughly nine tenths appearing a single time and 15% to 20% taken by the ten largest. The origin of this receptor is an adult with an advanced solid tumor such as melanoma, head and neck, liver or kidney cancer. The sequences come from CD4+ or CD8+ T cells sorted from blood, collected in a trial of the OX40 agonist ivuxolimab. V gene TRBV19 combines with J gene TRBJ2-3; 7 nucleotides match TRBD2. Here the CDR3 reads CASSMGGHTDTQYF. In nucleotides, the CDR3 is TGTGCCAGTAGTATGGGAGGGCACACAGATACGCAGTATTTT.